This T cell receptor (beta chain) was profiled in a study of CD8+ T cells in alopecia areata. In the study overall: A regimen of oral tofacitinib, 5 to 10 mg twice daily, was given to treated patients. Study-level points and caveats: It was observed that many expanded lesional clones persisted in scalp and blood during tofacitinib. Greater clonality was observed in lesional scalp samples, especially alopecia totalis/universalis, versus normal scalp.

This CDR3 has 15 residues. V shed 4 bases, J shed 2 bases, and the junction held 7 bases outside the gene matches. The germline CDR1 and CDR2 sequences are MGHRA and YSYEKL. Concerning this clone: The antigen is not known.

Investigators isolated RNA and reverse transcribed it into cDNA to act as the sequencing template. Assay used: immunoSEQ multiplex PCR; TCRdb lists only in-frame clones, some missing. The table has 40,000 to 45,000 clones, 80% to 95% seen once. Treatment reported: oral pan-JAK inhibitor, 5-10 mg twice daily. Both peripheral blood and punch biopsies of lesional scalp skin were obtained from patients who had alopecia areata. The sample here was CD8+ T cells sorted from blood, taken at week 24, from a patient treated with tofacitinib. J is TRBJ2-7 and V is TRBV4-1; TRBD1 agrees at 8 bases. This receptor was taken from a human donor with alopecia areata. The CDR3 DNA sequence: TGCGCCAGCAGCCGCCGGGGACAGGCGACCTACGAGCAGTACTTC. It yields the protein CASSRRGQATYEQYF.